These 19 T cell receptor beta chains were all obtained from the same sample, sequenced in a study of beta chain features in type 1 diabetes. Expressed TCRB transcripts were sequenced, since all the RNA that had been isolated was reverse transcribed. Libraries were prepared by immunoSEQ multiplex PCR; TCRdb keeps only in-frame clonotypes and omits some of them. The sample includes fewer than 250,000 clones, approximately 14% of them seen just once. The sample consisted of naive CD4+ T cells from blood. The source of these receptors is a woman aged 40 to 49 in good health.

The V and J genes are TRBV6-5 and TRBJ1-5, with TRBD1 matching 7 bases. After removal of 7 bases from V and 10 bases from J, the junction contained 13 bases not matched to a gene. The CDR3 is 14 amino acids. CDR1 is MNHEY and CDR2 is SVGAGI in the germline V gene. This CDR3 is CASTAGAGGLPQHF. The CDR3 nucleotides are TGTGCCAGCACAGCAGGGGCAGGGGGTCTACCCCAGCATTTT.

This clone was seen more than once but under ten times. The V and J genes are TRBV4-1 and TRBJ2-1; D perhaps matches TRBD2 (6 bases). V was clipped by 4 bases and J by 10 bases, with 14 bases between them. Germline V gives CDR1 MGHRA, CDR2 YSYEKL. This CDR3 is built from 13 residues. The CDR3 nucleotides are TGCGCCAGCAGCCTGGACACCGCGGGGGAGCAGTTCTTC. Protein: CASSLDTAGEQFF.

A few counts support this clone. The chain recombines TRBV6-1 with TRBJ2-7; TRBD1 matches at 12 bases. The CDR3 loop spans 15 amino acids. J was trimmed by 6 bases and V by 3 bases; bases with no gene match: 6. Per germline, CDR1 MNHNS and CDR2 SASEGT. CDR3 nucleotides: TGTGCCAGCAGTGATCCTGGGACAGGGGGCTCCGAGCAGTACTTC. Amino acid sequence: CASSDPGTGGSEQYF.

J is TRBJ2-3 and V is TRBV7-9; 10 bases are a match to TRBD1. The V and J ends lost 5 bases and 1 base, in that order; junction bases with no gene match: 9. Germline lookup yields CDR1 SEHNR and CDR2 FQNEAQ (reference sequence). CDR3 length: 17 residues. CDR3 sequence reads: CASSRTGQGSGTDTQYF. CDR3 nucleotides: TGTGCCAGCAGCAGGACGGGACAGGGGTCCGGCACAGATACGCAGTATTTT.

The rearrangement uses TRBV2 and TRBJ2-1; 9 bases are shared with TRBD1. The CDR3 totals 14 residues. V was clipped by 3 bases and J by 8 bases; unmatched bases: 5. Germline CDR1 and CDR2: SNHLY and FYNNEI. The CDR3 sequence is CASSDHRGQDEQFF. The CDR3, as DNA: TGTGCCAGCAGTGATCACAGGGGGCAGGATGAGCAGTTCTTC.

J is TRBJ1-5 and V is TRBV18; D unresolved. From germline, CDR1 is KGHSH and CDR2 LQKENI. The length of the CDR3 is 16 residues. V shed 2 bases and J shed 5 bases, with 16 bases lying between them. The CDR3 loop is CASSPGLRASDQPQHF. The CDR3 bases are TGTGCCAGCTCACCAGGTTTGCGGGCGTCGGATCAGCCCCAGCATTTT.

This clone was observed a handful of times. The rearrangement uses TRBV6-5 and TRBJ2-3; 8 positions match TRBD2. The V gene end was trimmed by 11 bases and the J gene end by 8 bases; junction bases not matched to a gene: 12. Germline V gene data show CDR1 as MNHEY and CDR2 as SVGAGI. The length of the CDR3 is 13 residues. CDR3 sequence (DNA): TGTGCCGGGTCTGACGGACTAGCTAGTACGCAGTATTTT. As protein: CAGSDGLASTQYF.

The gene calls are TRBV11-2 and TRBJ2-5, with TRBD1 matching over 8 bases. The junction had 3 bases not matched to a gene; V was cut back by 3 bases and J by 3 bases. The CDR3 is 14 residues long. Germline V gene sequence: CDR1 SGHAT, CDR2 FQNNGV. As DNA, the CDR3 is TGTGCCAGCAGCTTGGACAGGGTAAAAGAGACCCAGTACTTC. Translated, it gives CASSLDRVKETQYF.

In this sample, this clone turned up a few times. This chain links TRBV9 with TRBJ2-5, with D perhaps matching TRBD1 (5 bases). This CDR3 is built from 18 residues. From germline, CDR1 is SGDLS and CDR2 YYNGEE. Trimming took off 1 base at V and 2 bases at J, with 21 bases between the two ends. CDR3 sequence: CASSVTFRTGPTQETQYF. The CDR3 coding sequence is TGTGCCAGCAGCGTAACGTTTAGAACAGGACCAACACAAGAGACCCAGTACTTC. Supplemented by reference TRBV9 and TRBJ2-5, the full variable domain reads DSGVTQTPKHLITATGQRVTLRCSPRSGDLSVYWYQQSLDQGLQFLIQYYNGEERAKGNILERFSAQQFPDLHSELNLSSLELGDSALYFCASSVTFRTGPTQETQYFGPGTRLLVL.

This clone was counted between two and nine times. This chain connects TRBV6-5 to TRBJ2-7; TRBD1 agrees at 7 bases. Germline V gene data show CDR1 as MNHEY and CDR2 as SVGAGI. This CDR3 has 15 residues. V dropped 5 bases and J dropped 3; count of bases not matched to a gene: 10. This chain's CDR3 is CASSRQSTGRYEQYF. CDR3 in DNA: TGTGCCAGCAGTCGACAATCGACAGGGCGCTACGAGCAGTACTTC.

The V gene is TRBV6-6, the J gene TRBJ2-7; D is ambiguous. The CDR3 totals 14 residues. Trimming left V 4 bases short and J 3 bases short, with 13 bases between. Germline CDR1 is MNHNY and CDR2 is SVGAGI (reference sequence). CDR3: CASSLTGPLYEQYF. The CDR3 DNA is TGTGCCAGCAGTTTAACTGGGCCCCTCTACGAGCAGTACTTC.

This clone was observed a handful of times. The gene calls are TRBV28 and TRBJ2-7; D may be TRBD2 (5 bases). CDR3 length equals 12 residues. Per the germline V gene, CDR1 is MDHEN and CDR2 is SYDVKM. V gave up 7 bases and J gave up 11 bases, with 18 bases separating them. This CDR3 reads CASTGNYPEEYF. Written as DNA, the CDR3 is TGTGCCAGCACAGGTAACTATCCGGAGGAGTACTTC.

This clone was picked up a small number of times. DNA of the CDR3: TGTGCCAGCTCACCAGGAGAGGGAGTGTACACTGAAGCTTTCTTT. The encoded protein is CASSPGEGVYTEAFF. V gene TRBV18 combines with J gene TRBJ1-1, with D hard to call. V lost 2 bases, J lost 3 bases, and 13 bases lay in between. Germline loops: CDR1 KGHSH, CDR2 LQKENI. The length of the CDR3 is 15 residues. Drawing the rest from reference TRBV18 and TRBJ1-1, the complete variable domain is NAGVMQNPRHLVRRRGQEARLRCSPMKGHSHVYWYRQLPEEGLKFMVYLQKENIIDESGMPKERFSAEFPKEGPSILRIQQVVRGDSAAYFCASSPGEGVYTEAFFGQGTRLTVV.

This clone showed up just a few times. The CDR3 protein is CASSHPAERGEKGFF. The CDR3 DNA reads TGTGCCAGCAGCCACCCCGCTGAGCGGGGGGAGAAGGGGTTCTTC. This chain connects TRBV7-9 to TRBJ2-1, with 9 bases aligning to TRBD2. CDR3 length: 15 residues. Germline loops: CDR1 SEHNR, CDR2 FQNEAQ (reference sequence). V dropped 5 bases and J dropped 15; count of bases not matched to a gene: 17.

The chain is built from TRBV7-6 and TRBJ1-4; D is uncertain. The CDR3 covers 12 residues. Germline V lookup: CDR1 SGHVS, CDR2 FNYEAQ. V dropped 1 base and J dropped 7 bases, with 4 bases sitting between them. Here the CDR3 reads CASSLVGEKLFF. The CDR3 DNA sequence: TGTGCCAGCAGCTTAGTCGGTGAAAAACTGTTTTTT.

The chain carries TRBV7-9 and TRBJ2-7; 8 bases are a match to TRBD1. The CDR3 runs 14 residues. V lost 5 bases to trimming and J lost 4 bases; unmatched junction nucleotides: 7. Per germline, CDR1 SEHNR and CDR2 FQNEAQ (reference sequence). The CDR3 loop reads CASSPRQGWYEQYF. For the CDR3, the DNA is TGTGCCAGCAGCCCTCGACAGGGGTGGTACGAGCAGTACTTC.

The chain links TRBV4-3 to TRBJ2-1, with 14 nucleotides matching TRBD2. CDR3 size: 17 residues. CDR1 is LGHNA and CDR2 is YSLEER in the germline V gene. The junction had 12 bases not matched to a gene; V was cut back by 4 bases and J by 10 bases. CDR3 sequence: CASSRRLAGGSGVEQFF. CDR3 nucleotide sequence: TGCGCCAGCAGCCGCCGACTAGCGGGGGGGAGTGGGGTGGAGCAGTTCTTC.

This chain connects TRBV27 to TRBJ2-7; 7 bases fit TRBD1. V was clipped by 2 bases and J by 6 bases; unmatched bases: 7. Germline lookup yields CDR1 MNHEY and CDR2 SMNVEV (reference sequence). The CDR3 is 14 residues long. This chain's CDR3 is CASSLQHHRGEQYF. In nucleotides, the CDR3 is TGTGCCAGCAGTTTACAACACCACAGGGGCGAGCAGTACTTC.

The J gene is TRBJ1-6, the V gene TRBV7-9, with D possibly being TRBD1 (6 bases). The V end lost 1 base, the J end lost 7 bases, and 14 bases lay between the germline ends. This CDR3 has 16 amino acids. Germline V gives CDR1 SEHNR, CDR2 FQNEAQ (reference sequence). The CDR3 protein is CASSLEGGSGNSPLHF. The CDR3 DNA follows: TGTGCCAGCAGCTTAGAGGGGGGGTCCGGCAATTCACCCCTCCACTTT.